This TCR beta chain stems from a study of PD-1 blockade in classical Hodgkin lymphoma. Points from the study as a whole: Whatever underlies the repertoire differences (possibly disease activity or prior therapy) remains undefined. Newly diagnosed patients reportedly had lower baseline TCR diversity than healthy donors.

Concerning this clone: Its antigen is still unknown.

Repertoires were generated with immunoSEQ multiplex PCR, while TCRdb's copy carries only in-frame clones and drops some. The data show some 18,000 clones, with 75% to 90% seen just once and approximately 24% held by the top ten. Every one of the patients relapsed after autologous stem cell transplantation (brentuximab vedotin exposure was variable). Best responses included complete response and partial response; otherwise, the best response was progressive disease. The CDR3 is made up of 15 amino acids. Germline V lookup: CDR1 MGHRA, CDR2 YSYEKL. Trimming took off 1 base at V and 2 bases at J, with 12 bases between the two ends.

The sample consisted of peripheral blood mononuclear cells (PBMCs), taken at baseline. The V and J genes are TRBV4-1 and TRBJ2-7; a possible D gene is TRBD2 (5 bases). The TCR sequence derives from a human donor with classical Hodgkin lymphoma. The DNA for the CDR3 is TGCGCCAGCAGCCAAGGGCTAGCCGCAACCTACGAGCAGTACTTC. Its protein product is CASSQGLAATYEQYF.